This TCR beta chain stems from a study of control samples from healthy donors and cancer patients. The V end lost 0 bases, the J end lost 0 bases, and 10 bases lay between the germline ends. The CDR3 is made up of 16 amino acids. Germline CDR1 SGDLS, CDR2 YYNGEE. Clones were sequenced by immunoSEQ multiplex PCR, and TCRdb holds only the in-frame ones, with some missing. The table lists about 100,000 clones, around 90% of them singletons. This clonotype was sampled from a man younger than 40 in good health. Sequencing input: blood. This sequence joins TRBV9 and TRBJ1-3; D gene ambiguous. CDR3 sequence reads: CASSVEADTSGNTIYF. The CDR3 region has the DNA TGTGCCAGCAGCGTAGAGGCAGATACCTCTGGAAACACCATATATTTT.